A single sample is the source of the 4 T cell receptor beta chains below, sequenced in a study of T cells in Graves' hyperthyroidism and ophthalmopathy. RNA transcripts gave rise to amplified TCR beta CDR3 regions. A first-round RT-PCR of the TCR CDR3 used the HTBI primer set. In TCRdb, the multiplex PCR reads were re-called with MiXCR into one record per CDR3 protein. The sample includes hundreds of thousands of distinct CDR3 sequences, more than 30% of them seen just once. The sample consisted of blood. These receptor sequences come from a man in his late teens or twenties with Graves' hyperthyroidism.

This clonotype was seen ten or more times. The gene calls are TRBV29-1 and TRBJ2-5; TRBD1 aligns across 8 bases. Trimming at V came to 2 bases and at J to 9 bases, leaving 8 bases not matched to a gene. This CDR3 has 13 amino acids. Germline CDR1 SQVTM, CDR2 ANQGSEA. This chain's CDR3 is CSVERGQEAAQYF. The CDR3 bases are TGCAGCGTTGAAAGGGGACAGGAGGCAGCCCAGTACTTC.

This clonotype occurred a few times. The chain employs TRBV4-3 and TRBJ2-7; D may be TRBD2 (5 bases). Germline CDR1 reads LGHNA; CDR2 reads YSLEER. The V gene lost 0 bases and the J gene lost 4 bases, with 13 bases spanning the gap. CDR3 size: 15 residues. DNA of the CDR3: TGCGCCAGCAGCCAAGATGCGAAAGGGAGTTACGAGCAGTACTTC. Translating it yields CASSQDAKGSYEQYF.

Only one count was recorded for this clonotype. This chain links TRBV29-1 with TRBJ2-3; 10 bases are a match to TRBD1. Losses at the gene ends were 0 bases for V and 6 bases for J; bases not matched to a gene: 3. Per germline, CDR1 SQVTM and CDR2 ANQGSEA. The CDR3 spans 14 residues. This chain's CDR3 is CSVEETGGADTQYF. CDR3 nucleotide sequence: TGCAGCGTTGAAGAGACAGGGGGCGCGGATACGCAGTATTTT.

The CDR3 here is CASSKGADGYTF. The CDR3 DNA reads TGTGCCAGCAGTAAGGGGGCCGATGGCTACACCTTC. The chain carries TRBV27 and TRBJ1-2; TRBD1 agrees at 7 bases. This CDR3 has 12 residues. V shed 5 bases, J shed 6 bases, and the junction held 3 bases outside the gene matches. Per the germline V gene, CDR1 is MNHEY and CDR2 is SMNVEV (reference sequence).